These 20 T cell receptor beta chains came from one sample sequenced in a study of radiotherapy plus CTLA-4 blockade in lung cancer. The protocol was immunoSEQ multiplex PCR, while the TCRdb copy is restricted to in-frame clones and leaves out a portion. The sample gives about 110,000 clones, about 84% of which show up once; 2% to 3% is in the top ten. The sequences come from peripheral blood, collected from a patient treated with radiotherapy plus ipilimumab. These receptors originate from a human donor with non-small cell lung cancer that progressed on radiotherapy plus ipilimumab. Some clones in this sample may be carry-over from other donors' samples.

The J gene is TRBJ1-1, the V gene TRBV29-1; D might be TRBD1 (6 bases). The V and J ends lost 1 base and 0 bases respectively, with 15 bases between them. CDR1 is SQVTM and CDR2 is ANQGSEA in the germline V gene. The CDR3 has 16 amino acids. CDR3 protein: CSVEGQRAGVNTEAFF. The CDR3, as DNA: TGCAGCGTTGAAGGACAGCGTGCAGGGGTGAACACTGAAGCTTTCTTT.

The J gene is TRBJ2-5, the V gene TRBV6-6; 10 bases match TRBD2. The CDR3 runs to 16 residues. J was trimmed by 4 bases and V by 6 bases; bases with no gene match: 11. Germline V gene lookup returns CDR1 MNHNY and CDR2 SVGAGI (reference sequence). The CDR3 sequence: CASSRNSGGASETQYF. The CDR3 nucleotides are TGTGCCAGCAGCCGAAACAGCGGGGGGGCCTCAGAGACCCAGTACTTC.

This chain joins TRBV5-4 and TRBJ1-2; D remains ambiguous. Germline-derived CDR1 and CDR2 are SGHNT and YYREEE (reference sequence). Trimming stripped 0 bases from V and 1 base from J, with 7 bases between. This CDR3 comprises 14 residues. The CDR3, as DNA: TGTGCCAGCAGCTTGGGGGGTGTTAACTATGGCTACACCTTC. It yields the protein CASSLGGVNYGYTF.

This chain links TRBV7-9 with TRBJ1-2, with D tentatively TRBD1 (6 bases). CDR1 and CDR2 (germline): SEHNR, FQNEAQ (reference sequence). The CDR3 spans 16 residues. Trimming removed 5 bases at V and 3 bases at J, with 19 bases between. CDR3 nucleotides: TGTGCCAGCAGCCCTTGGTCTAGGGGGGTAGACTATGGCTACACCTTC. Protein product: CASSPWSRGVDYGYTF.

The chain couples TRBV19 to TRBJ1-1; maybe TRBD1 (5 bases). This CDR3 is built from 15 residues. The V end lost 2 bases, the J end lost 1 base, and 11 bases lay between the germline ends. The germline gives CDR1 LNHDA, CDR2 SQIVND (reference sequence). The chain's CDR3 is CASSIPGGGNTEAFF. For the CDR3, the DNA is TGTGCCAGTAGTATACCCGGCGGGGGGAACACTGAAGCTTTCTTT.

In this sample, this clone turned up once. This chain uses TRBV5-1 with TRBJ2-7, with 9 bases fitting TRBD1. With 4 bases clipped from V and 7 bases from J, the junction kept 15 bases outside the gene matches. The CDR3 contains 16 residues. CDR1 SGHRS and CDR2 YFSETQ come from the germline V gene. The CDR3 loop is CASSRTGTGPSGEQYF. The CDR3 DNA reads TGCGCCAGCAGCCGAACCGGGACAGGGCCTTCTGGTGAGCAGTACTTC.

The rearrangement joins TRBV11-2 to TRBJ1-1, with D tentatively TRBD1 (6 bases). Germline loops: CDR1 SGHAT, CDR2 FQNNGV. V lost 5 bases, J lost 1 base, and 11 bases lay in between. The CDR3 runs to 14 residues. The CDR3 DNA reads as TGTGCCAGCAGCCCCTGGACAGAGAACACTGAAGCTTTCTTT. Translating gives CASSPWTENTEAFF.

This chain uses TRBV6-1 with TRBJ2-2, with D maybe TRBD2 (6 bases). The CDR3 is 15 residues long. Germline CDR1 and CDR2: MNHNS and SASEGT. V lost 2 bases and J 6 bases, leaving 13 bases between the germline ends. The chain's CDR3 is CASSEQGGVSGELFF. For the CDR3, the DNA is TGTGCCAGCAGTGAACAAGGAGGGGTTTCCGGGGAGCTGTTTTTT.

The V call is TRBV7-6, the J call TRBJ1-2; D remains unclear. The V gene lost 4 bases and the J gene lost 4 bases, with 10 bases spanning the gap. The germline V gene has CDR1 SGHVS and CDR2 FNYEAQ. The CDR3 has 13 amino acids. The CDR3 DNA reads TGTGCCAGCAGCTCCCAGACTCTCTATGGCTACACCTTC. Protein sequence: CASSSQTLYGYTF. Full variable domain (missing parts from reference TRBV7-6 and TRBJ1-2): GAGVSQSPRYKVTKRGQDVALRCDPISGHVSLYWYRQALGQGPEFLTYFNYEAQQDKSGLPNDRFSAERPEGSISTLTIQRTEQRDSAMYRCASSSQTLYGYTFGSGTRLTVV.

Points on this clone: At one of its ends the junction is not consistent with the germline gene, which may arise from a read error. This chain's CDR3 is CASSEERFNYGYTF. CDR3 in DNA: TGCGCCAGCAGCGAAGAACGATTTAACTATGGCTACACCTTC. The chain combines TRBV4-3 with TRBJ1-2; D is uncertain. The germline V gene has CDR1 LGHNA and CDR2 YSLEER. The CDR3 has 14 amino acids.

The CDR3 nucleotides read TGTGCCAGCAGCTTAGCGCGTCAGCGGGGGAAAGACGACGAGCAGTACTTC. It translates to CASSLARQRGKDDEQYF. V and J are TRBV7-9 and TRBJ2-7; 8 nucleotides agree with TRBD2. Germline V gene lookup returns CDR1 SEHNR and CDR2 FQNEAQ (reference sequence). The CDR3 covers 17 residues. V trimming: 0 bases; J trimming: 5 bases; junction bases outside the gene matches: 12.

V usage is TRBV7-2 and J usage is TRBJ2-3; D is uncertain. The CDR3 totals 13 residues. Trimming shortened V by 5 bases and J by 5 bases, and 11 bases separated the two germline ends. The germline V gene encodes CDR1 SGHTA and CDR2 FQGNSA. Here the CDR3 DNA reads TGTGCCAGCAGCCTCCTTCCAAGAGATACGCAGTATTTT. Translation: CASSLLPRDTQYF.

The chain recombines TRBV7-3 with TRBJ2-3; D assignment may be TRBD1 or TRBD2 (6 bases each). The CDR3 is 14 residues long. The germline V gene has CDR1 SGHTA and CDR2 FQGTGA. Trimming took 10 bases from V and 3 from J, leaving 17 bases between them. CDR3 nucleotides: TGTGCCACCGGGATTGGGGGGCCGACAGATACGCAGTATTTT. This gives the protein CATGIGGPTDTQYF. Full variable domain (outside the CDR3, taken from reference TRBV7-3 and TRBJ2-3): GAGVSQTPSNKVTEKGKYVELRCDPISGHTALYWYRQSLGQGPEFLIYFQGTGAADDSGLPNDRFFAVRPEGSVSTLKIQRTERGDSAVYLCATGIGGPTDTQYFGPGTRLTVL.

This chain joins TRBV19 and TRBJ1-5, with a weak D call TRBD1 (6 bases). Germline CDR1 is LNHDA and CDR2 is SQIVND (reference sequence). V lost 3 bases and J 5 bases, leaving 17 bases between the germline ends. CDR3 size: 16 residues. CDR3 bases: TGTGCCAGTAGTATTCAAGCGGGGCAGGGGTATCAGCCCCAGCATTTT. It is translated as CASSIQAGQGYQPQHF.

The V and J genes are TRBV4-3 and TRBJ2-7; TRBD1 agrees at 7 bases. The CDR3 is made up of 16 amino acids. Losses at the gene ends were 1 base for V and 2 bases for J; bases not matched to a gene: 8. CDR1 is LGHNA, CDR2 YSLEER, per germline. The CDR3 loop is CASSQAFGTDTYEQYF. CDR3 nucleotides: TGCGCCAGCAGCCAAGCATTTGGGACAGATACCTACGAGCAGTACTTC.

In DNA form, the CDR3 reads TGTGCCAGTAGTGTTCTAGTTGCAGATACGCAGTATTTT. It encodes CASSVLVADTQYF. The chain is built from TRBV19 and TRBJ2-3; D gene uncertain. Germline V CDR1 and CDR2: LNHDA, SQIVND (reference sequence). The V and J ends lost 5 bases and 4 bases respectively, with 10 bases between them. The CDR3 has 13 residues.

This chain connects TRBV6-1 to TRBJ1-6; D not resolved. CDR1 and CDR2 (germline): MNHNS, SASEGT. CDR3 length: 13 residues. The V gene lost 2 bases and the J gene lost 7 bases, with 6 bases spanning the gap. CDR3 DNA: TGTGCCAGCAGTGAATTGGGGAATTCACCCCTCCACTTT. Translating it yields CASSELGNSPLHF.

This chain links TRBV5-6 with TRBJ1-1, with no clear D. V gave up 3 bases and J gave up 0 bases, with 12 bases separating them. This CDR3 has 15 amino acids. Germline-derived CDR1 and CDR2 are SGHDT and YYEEEE. The CDR3 is CASSSRRLLNTEAFF. CDR3 nucleotides: TGTGCCAGCAGCTCCCGACGGCTCCTGAACACTGAAGCTTTCTTT.

The chain uses TRBV29-1 and TRBJ2-1, with 10 bases fitting TRBD2. Germline V gene lookup returns CDR1 SQVTM and CDR2 ANQGSEA. The CDR3 loop spans 14 amino acids. Trimming removed 1 base from V and 9 bases from J; junction bases left unmatched: 6. The CDR3 protein is CSVEVSGGPGEQFF. The CDR3 DNA sequence: TGCAGCGTTGAAGTTAGCGGGGGGCCGGGTGAGCAGTTCTTC.

The chain uses TRBV2 and TRBJ2-3, with 9 bases matching TRBD1. Germline loops: CDR1 SNHLY, CDR2 FYNNEI. V shed 6 bases and J 2 bases; nucleotides not matched to a gene: 6. The CDR3 contains 15 residues. CDR3 nucleotides: TGTGCCAGCAGGGGACAGGGAGGAAACACAGATACGCAGTATTTT. It yields the protein CASRGQGGNTDTQYF. Combining the CDR3 with reference TRBV2 and TRBJ2-3 gives the whole variable domain EPEVTQTPSHQVTQMGQEVILRCVPISNHLYFYWYRQILGQKVEFLVSFYNNEISEKSEIFDDQFSVERPDGSNFTLKIRSTKLEDSAMYFCASRGQGGNTDTQYFGPGTRLTVL.